Below, 27 T cell receptor beta chains from the same sample are listed, as sequenced in a study of OX40 agonist ivuxolimab in advanced cancers. The repertoire was sequenced with immunoSEQ multiplex PCR; TCRdb's copy has only in-frame clones and lacks some. The sample includes 95,000 to 150,000 clones, approximately 90% of them seen just once. The specimen was CD4+ or CD8+ T cells sorted from blood, collected in a trial of the OX40 agonist ivuxolimab. The receptors were gathered from an adult with an advanced solid tumor such as melanoma, head and neck, liver or kidney cancer.

This sequence joins TRBV18 and TRBJ2-5, with D perhaps TRBD1 (6 bases). Deletions cut 3 bases from V and 5 bases from J, with 19 bases between. The CDR3 has 16 amino acids. Germline CDR1 and CDR2: KGHSH and LQKENI. As DNA, the CDR3 is TGTGCCAGCTCACCCAGTGGGGGCCCGAATGCGGAGACCCAGTACTTC. This gives the protein CASSPSGGPNAETQYF.

The count of this clone is one. This rearrangement joins TRBV10-1 to TRBJ2-7; D is undetermined. CDR1 and CDR2 from the germline V gene are WNHNN and SYGVQD (reference sequence). The CDR3 runs 22 residues. V lost 0 bases, J lost 0 bases, and 30 bases lay in between. The CDR3 sequence is CASSESVSPLWRATLPSYEQYF. The CDR3 region has the DNA TGCGCCAGCAGTGAGTCGGTTTCGCCGTTATGGAGAGCTACTCTTCCCTCCTACGAGCAGTACTTC.

The chain recombines TRBV5-6 with TRBJ2-2; 7 nucleotides align to TRBD1. V lost 4 bases, J lost 6 bases, and 3 bases stayed unmatched. CDR3 length: 13 amino acids. Germline assignment: CDR1 SGHDT and CDR2 YYEEEE. The CDR3 loop reads CASSTTGAGELFF. The CDR3, as DNA: TGTGCCAGCAGCACTACAGGGGCCGGGGAGCTGTTTTTT.

This clone turned up a few times. This sequence joins TRBV5-1 and TRBJ2-3; TRBD2 matches at 12 bases. V lost 1 base to trimming and J lost 2 bases; unmatched junction nucleotides: 5. From germline, CDR1 is SGHRS and CDR2 YFSETQ. The length of the CDR3 is 17 residues. The CDR3 protein is CASSLWRLAGVTDTQYF. In nucleotides, the CDR3 is TGCGCCAGCAGCTTGTGGAGACTAGCGGGGGTCACAGATACGCAGTATTTT.

This clone was detected once. V gene TRBV5-8 combines with J gene TRBJ2-3; D possibly corresponds to TRBD2 (6 bases). Germline CDR1 and CDR2: SGHTS and YDEGEE. V was cut by 4 bases and J by 4 bases, with 16 bases left in between. The CDR3 covers 15 residues. CDR3 nucleotide sequence: TGTGCCAGCAGCCCACGACTAGGCTTGCCAGATACGCAGTATTTT. This gives the protein CASSPRLGLPDTQYF.

The chain joins TRBV6-6 to TRBJ1-2; D perhaps matches TRBD1 (5 bases). V lost 7 bases and J lost 2, with 17 bases in between. The CDR3 has 15 residues. Germline CDR1 and CDR2: MNHNY and SVGAGI (reference sequence). The CDR3, as DNA: TGTGCCAGCATTCTGACAGAAGGCCGCAACTATGGCTACACCTTC. This encodes CASILTEGRNYGYTF.

The rearrangement uses TRBV7-2 and TRBJ1-5, with 8 bases matching TRBD1. V trimming: 5 bases; J trimming: 10 bases; junction bases outside the gene matches: 4. The CDR3 spans 12 residues. CDR1 and CDR2 from the germline V gene are SGHTA and FQGNSA. The CDR3 nucleotides are TGTGCCAGCAGCCCTACAGGGGGACCCCAGCATTTT. Its translation is CASSPTGGPQHF.

The chain has TRBV6-5 and TRBJ1-1; D is ambiguous. Germline loops: CDR1 MNHEY, CDR2 SVGAGI. This CDR3 spans 15 amino acids. Trimming stripped 2 bases from V and 0 bases from J, with 10 bases between. CDR3 sequence reads: CASSYTTEMNTEAFF. CDR3 bases: TGTGCCAGCAGTTACACCACCGAAATGAACACTGAAGCTTTCTTT.

This chain connects TRBV7-9 to TRBJ2-3; 7 nucleotides match TRBD1. The V gene's germline CDR1 is SEHNR and CDR2 FQNEAQ (reference sequence). The CDR3 has 15 residues. V trimming: 6 bases; J trimming: 2 bases; junction bases outside the gene matches: 8. The DNA for the CDR3 is TGTGCCAGCAGATTTTCGGGACAGCCCACAGATACGCAGTATTTT. It specifies CASRFSGQPTDTQYF.

V is TRBV11-2 and J is TRBJ2-7; possible D gene TRBD1, 6 bases. The CDR3 is made up of 16 amino acids. Per germline, CDR1 SGHAT and CDR2 FQNNGV. Between the trimmed V and J ends, which lost 6 bases and 0 bases, there was a span of 18 bases. CDR3 region: CASRFLGGRSSYEQYF. The CDR3 DNA reads TGTGCCAGCAGATTCCTTGGGGGCCGAAGCTCCTACGAGCAGTACTTC.

The rearrangement joins TRBV5-1 to TRBJ2-2, with D maybe TRBD1 (5 bases). Trimming took off 4 bases at V and 6 bases at J, with 10 bases between the two ends. The CDR3 runs 13 residues. The germline V gene has CDR1 SGHRS and CDR2 YFSETQ. The CDR3 reads CASSPLGAGELFF. DNA for the CDR3: TGCGCCAGCAGCCCTTTAGGGGCCGGGGAGCTGTTTTTT.

This clone was recorded once. CDR3 sequence (DNA): TGCGCCAGCAGCTCCGGGACAGGGGGAAACATTCAGTACTTC. Amino acid sequence: CASSSGTGGNIQYF. The chain uses TRBV5-1 and TRBJ2-4; TRBD1 aligns across 11 bases. Germline lookup yields CDR1 SGHRS and CDR2 YFSETQ. There are 14 residues in the CDR3. The V segment lost 3 bases and the J segment 6 bases; nucleotides outside the gene matches: 2.

V and J are TRBV7-2 and TRBJ1-5, with D possibly TRBD1 on 5 matching bases. The V end was cut by 5 bases, the J end by 3 bases, with 17 bases between. This CDR3 contains 16 residues. Per germline, CDR1 SGHTA and CDR2 FQGNSA. The CDR3 nucleotides are TGTGCCAGCAGCCTCCTCGGGGGACGGCTCAATCAGCCCCAGCATTTT. This codes for CASSLLGGRLNQPQHF.

The chain is built from TRBV19 and TRBJ2-7; tentative D call: TRBD2 (6 bases). The length of the CDR3 is 13 residues. Trimming removed 7 bases from V and 5 bases from J, with 15 bases in between. CDR1 LNHDA and CDR2 SQIVND come from the germline V gene (reference sequence). CDR3 nucleotide sequence: TGTGCCAGTATCCCCGGCGGGGAGAACGAGCAGTACTTC. Translated: CASIPGGENEQYF.

This chain connects TRBV30 to TRBJ1-5, with D perhaps TRBD1 (6 bases). CDR1 and CDR2 from the germline V gene are GTSNPN and SVGIG (reference sequence). This CDR3 region has 13 residues. Trimming shortened V by 6 bases and J by 6 bases, and 15 bases separated the two germline ends. In DNA, the CDR3 is TGTGCCTGCACCTCGGGGGCCGGTCAGCCCCAGCATTTT. Protein sequence: CACTSGAGQPQHF.

This rearrangement joins TRBV5-4 to TRBJ2-6; no reliable D call. The germline gives CDR1 SGHNT, CDR2 YYREEE (reference sequence). The CDR3 sequence is 14 residues long. Deletions cut 0 bases from V and 3 bases from J, with 4 bases between. As DNA, the CDR3 is TGTGCCAGCAGCTTGGCCGGTGGGGCCAACGTCCTGACTTTC. It encodes CASSLAGGANVLTF. The full variable domain, rest sourced from reference TRBV5-4 and TRBJ2-6, is ETGVTQSPTHLIKTRGQQVTLRCSSQSGHNTVSWYQQALGQGPQFIFQYYREEENGRGNFPPRFSGLQFPNYSSELNVNALELDDSALYLCASSLAGGANVLTFGAGSRLTVL.

The chain has TRBV7-2 and TRBJ1-1, with 7 nucleotides matching TRBD1. V lost 3 bases, J lost 6 bases, and 10 bases stayed unmatched. CDR3 length: 15 amino acids. Germline values: CDR1 SGHTA, CDR2 FQGNSA. CDR3 sequence reads: CASSFMTGSSAEAFF. Written as DNA, the CDR3 is TGTGCCAGCAGCTTTATGACAGGGTCGTCGGCTGAAGCTTTCTTT.

Remarks on this clone: Other DNA sequences in this specimen translate into the identical CDR3. The chain recombines TRBV5-1 with TRBJ2-2; the D gene could be TRBD1 or TRBD2 (5 bases each). Trimming shortened V by 4 bases and J by 0 bases, and 10 bases separated the two germline ends. Per the germline V gene, CDR1 is SGHRS and CDR2 is YFSETQ. The CDR3 has 15 residues. The CDR3 DNA follows: TGCGCCAGCAGCCTAGGGACGGCGAACACCGGGGAGCTGTTTTTT. Protein product: CASSLGTANTGELFF.

The genes are TRBV28 and TRBJ1-3; tentative D call: TRBD1 (5 bases). The CDR3 totals 13 residues. Deletions cut 10 bases from V and 4 bases from J, with 14 bases between. Germline values: CDR1 MDHEN, CDR2 SYDVKM. Here the CDR3 DNA reads TGTGCCACGCTACGGCGGGGCGGAAACACCATATATTTT. It yields the protein CATLRRGGNTIYF. Based on the CDR3 plus reference TRBV28 and TRBJ1-3, the full variable domain is DVKVTQSSRYLVKRTGEKVFLECVQDMDHENMFWYRQDPGLGLRLIYFSYDVKMKEKGDIPEGYSVSREKKERFSLILESASTNQTSMYLCATLRRGGNTIYFGEGSWLTVV.

The chain couples TRBV7-9 to TRBJ1-1; D gene uncertain. Deletions cut 0 bases from V and 1 base from J, with 3 bases between. Looked up from germline, CDR1 is SEHNR and CDR2 is FQNEAQ (reference sequence). This CDR3 contains 13 residues. The CDR3 DNA follows: TGTGCCAGCAGCTTAGCCCAGAACACTGAAGCTTTCTTT. This gives the protein CASSLAQNTEAFF.

This sequence joins TRBV28 and TRBJ2-7; no reliable D call. Trimming shortened V by 7 bases and J by 2 bases, and 12 bases separated the two germline ends. There are 13 residues in the CDR3. CDR1 MDHEN and CDR2 SYDVKM come from the germline V gene. The CDR3 nucleotides are TGTGCCAGCACGACCCCCTCGGCCTACGAGCAGTACTTC. It specifies CASTTPSAYEQYF. Full variable domain (outside the CDR3, taken from reference TRBV28 and TRBJ2-7): DVKVTQSSRYLVKRTGEKVFLECVQDMDHENMFWYRQDPGLGLRLIYFSYDVKMKEKGDIPEGYSVSREKKERFSLILESASTNQTSMYLCASTTPSAYEQYFGPGTRLTVT.

Details on this clone: A read error may account for a junction end that differs from germline. J is TRBJ2-7 and V is TRBV11-2, with 7 bases that match TRBD2. The CDR3 loop spans 15 amino acids. CDR1 is SGHAT and CDR2 is FQNNGV in the germline V gene. CDR3 loop: CASSLAGGYSYEQYF. The CDR3, as DNA: TGTGCCAGCAGTTTAGCCGGGGGGTATTCCTACGAGCAGTACTTC.

This clone was seen only a few times. The chain carries TRBV9 and TRBJ1-6; no clear D gene. Trimming cost V 0 bases and J 8 bases, with 6 bases left between them. This CDR3 is 13 amino acids long. Germline CDR1 reads SGDLS; CDR2 reads YYNGEE. CDR3 DNA: TGTGCCAGCAGCGTAGTGCGAGATTCACCCCTCCACTTT. Translating it yields CASSVVRDSPLHF.

The chain joins TRBV19 to TRBJ2-1, with TRBD2 matching 8 bases. This CDR3 is built from 14 residues. Trimming took 3 bases from V and 7 from J; bases not matched to a gene: 5. Germline assignment: CDR1 LNHDA and CDR2 SQIVND (reference sequence). The CDR3 loop reads CASSIGGGKNEQFF. The DNA for the CDR3 is TGTGCCAGTAGTATTGGCGGGGGGAAAAATGAGCAGTTCTTC.

The chain has TRBV5-6 and TRBJ2-3; a weak D match, TRBD1 (5 bases). The CDR3 is 15 amino acids. V gave up 2 bases and J gave up 0 bases, with 10 bases separating them. Germline CDR1 SGHDT, CDR2 YYEEEE. CDR3 amino acids: CASSFTGTSTDTQYF. The CDR3 bases are TGTGCCAGCAGCTTTACAGGAACTAGCACAGATACGCAGTATTTT. Full variable domain (remainder filled in from reference TRBV5-6 and TRBJ2-3): DAGVTQSPTHLIKTRGQQVTLRCSPKSGHDTVSWYQQALGQGPQFIFQYYEEEERQRGNFPDRFSGHQFPNYSSELNVNALLLGDSALYLCASSFTGTSTDTQYFGPGTRLTVL.

This chain links TRBV19 with TRBJ1-1; D is unresolved. The CDR3 spans 12 residues. Germline V gene data show CDR1 as LNHDA and CDR2 as SQIVND (reference sequence). V was clipped by 5 bases and J by 3 bases, with 7 bases between them. The CDR3 spells CASSFTYTEAFF. The CDR3 coding sequence is TGTGCCAGTAGTTTCACTTACACTGAAGCTTTCTTT.

V usage is TRBV6-5 and J usage is TRBJ2-3; D is uncertain. The CDR3 runs to 15 residues. Germline assignment: CDR1 MNHEY and CDR2 SVGAGI. Trimming shortened V by 0 bases and J by 6 bases, and 13 bases separated the two germline ends. In DNA, the CDR3 is TGTGCCAGCAGTTACTCGTCCACGGCCAGGGATACGCAGTATTTT. This codes for CASSYSSTARDTQYF.